This T cell receptor (beta chain) was sequenced during a study of CD8+CD57+ T cells in acquired aplastic anemia. Study background: The average for DNA from sorted CD4+ and CD8+ cells was roughly 3 ug.

An expansion of CD8+CD57+ cells by flow cytometry had been shown in patients chosen for sequencing. As a group, the patients uniformly had severe acquired aplastic anemia. The study sampled blood from patients who had received no therapy. General study results and limits: Around 30 was the count of CD8+ CDR3 sequences that patients shared with controls.

According to the study, genomic DNA was the template for TCR beta VDJ and CDR3 profiling. Via MiXCR, TCRdb re-called the reads, giving one row per CDR3 protein. The sample has about 200,000 distinct CDR3 sequences, 55% to 65% seen once. This clonotype came up many times. Its specificity is not known. The clonotype originates from a human donor with aplastic anemia. The sequenced sample was sorted CD4+, CD8+, or CD8+CD57+ T cells (not recorded which) from PBMCs.

CDR3 loop: CASSLAQVSQGGDTQYF. CDR3 sequence (DNA): TGTGCCAGCAGCTTAGCCCAAGTTTCCCAAGGGGGAGATACGCAGTATTTT. The chain uses TRBV7-6 and TRBJ2-3; perhaps TRBD1 as D (6 bases). V was shortened by 0 bases and J by 5 bases, with 18 bases between the two germline ends. The CDR3 consists of 17 residues. Germline V gives CDR1 SGHVS, CDR2 FNYEAQ.